The 22 T cell receptor beta chains below were found in one sample sequenced in a study of neoadjuvant nivolumab and ipilimumab in lung cancer. Some clones are missing from TCRdb's copy, which holds only in-frame ones; the method was immunoSEQ multiplex PCR. This table has 26,000 or so clones, over 80% appearing once. Sequencing used tumor tissue, obtained after neoadjuvant nivolumab, alone or with ipilimumab, at or shortly before surgery. The source of these receptors is an adult with non-small cell lung cancer.

This clone was counted once. The genes are TRBV18 and TRBJ2-7; 8 nucleotides align to TRBD1. The CDR3 consists of 14 residues. V trimming: 3 bases; J trimming: 3 bases; junction bases outside the gene matches: 4. Germline V lookup: CDR1 KGHSH, CDR2 LQKENI. CDR3 in amino acids: CASSPGQGYYEQYF. The CDR3 DNA follows: TGTGCCAGCTCACCCGGACAGGGTTACTACGAGCAGTACTTC. Full variable domain (outside the CDR3, taken from reference TRBV18 and TRBJ2-7): NAGVMQNPRHLVRRRGQEARLRCSPMKGHSHVYWYRQLPEEGLKFMVYLQKENIIDESGMPKERFSAEFPKEGPSILRIQQVVRGDSAAYFCASSPGQGYYEQYFGPGTRLTVT.

The chain has TRBV11-1 and TRBJ2-3; no clear D. V lost 1 base and J 6 bases, leaving 20 bases between the germline ends. This CDR3 is 17 amino acids long. The germline CDR1 and CDR2 sequences are SGHAT and FQDESV (reference sequence). The CDR3: CASSLGGVGERMDTQYF. The DNA for the CDR3 is TGTGCCAGCAGCTTAGGTGGTGTCGGCGAACGGATGGATACGCAGTATTTT.

This chain connects TRBV7-2 to TRBJ2-1; 8 positions agree with TRBD2. The CDR3 runs to 13 residues. Unmatched junction bases numbered 3, after V lost 5 bases and J lost 6 bases. CDR1 and CDR2 (germline): SGHTA, FQGNSA. CDR3 in DNA: TGTGCCAGCAGCGCGGGGGGCCTCAATGAGCAGTTCTTC. Amino acid sequence: CASSAGGLNEQFF.

This clone was seen more than once but under ten times. The V call is TRBV10-3, the J call TRBJ2-3, with 9 bases fitting TRBD1. The V segment lost 6 bases and the J segment 1 base; nucleotides outside the gene matches: 5. The CDR3 sequence is 15 residues long. Germline CDR1 is ENHRY and CDR2 is SYGVKD. The CDR3 here is CAISKGDRGTDTQYF. The DNA of the CDR3 is TGTGCCATCAGCAAAGGGGACAGGGGCACAGATACGCAGTATTTT.

Concerning this clone itself: Other DNA sequences within the sample encode an identical CDR3. V usage is TRBV5-6 and J usage is TRBJ2-7; TRBD1 matches 8 bases. This CDR3 comprises 14 residues. V lost 3 bases, J lost 4 bases, and 6 bases stayed unmatched. CDR1 is SGHDT, CDR2 YYEEEE, per germline. The CDR3 DNA sequence: TGTGCCAGCAGCTACGGACAGGGCCCATACGAGCAGTACTTC. It codes for CASSYGQGPYEQYF.

The sample holds one count of this clone. CDR3 region: CASSYGAGGNTEAFF. CDR3 sequence (DNA): TGTGCCAGCAGTTACGGGGCCGGTGGGAACACTGAAGCTTTCTTT. The rearrangement uses TRBV6-5 and TRBJ1-1; a weak D match, TRBD1 (5 bases). Trimming shortened V by 2 bases and J by 1 base, and 11 bases separated the two germline ends. Per the germline V gene, CDR1 is MNHEY and CDR2 is SVGAGI. This CDR3 spans 15 amino acids.

This clone was counted a few times. The chain carries TRBV5-8 and TRBJ1-2; 7 positions match TRBD1. The CDR3 is 15 residues long. With V trimmed by 1 base and J by 6 bases, 9 bases remained unmatched. Germline CDR1 is SGHTS and CDR2 is YDEGEE. CDR3 protein: CASSLIFDRVDGYTF. CDR3 sequence (DNA): TGTGCCAGCAGCTTGATCTTCGACAGGGTTGATGGCTACACCTTC.

This sequence joins TRBV2 and TRBJ1-6; D is possibly TRBD1 (6 bases). Germline CDR1 reads SNHLY; CDR2 reads FYNNEI. V was cut by 3 bases and J by 2 bases, with 11 bases left in between. The CDR3 spans 16 residues. CDR3 region: CASSDAGATYNSPLHF. Here the CDR3 DNA reads TGTGCCAGCAGTGATGCGGGGGCAACCTATAATTCACCCCTCCACTTT.

The chain employs TRBV14 and TRBJ2-7; D call uncertain. Deletions cut 0 bases from V and 2 bases from J, with 17 bases between. The germline gives CDR1 SGHDN, CDR2 FVKESK. The CDR3 totals 17 residues. The CDR3 DNA is TGTGCCAGCAGCCAAGATACGGTTTGGCCTCCCACCTACGAGCAGTACTTC. Translated, it gives CASSQDTVWPPTYEQYF.

This clone was seen just once. The rearrangement joins TRBV29-1 to TRBJ1-2; possible D gene TRBD1, 5 bases. CDR3 length: 10 amino acids. V lost 4 bases, J lost 8 bases, and 8 bases lay in between. Germline V lookup: CDR1 SQVTM, CDR2 ANQGSEA. CDR3 sequence reads: CSVGGGGYTF. CDR3 sequence (DNA): TGCAGCGTTGGGGGCGGCGGCTACACCTTC.

The CDR3 DNA reads TGTGCCTGGAGTAGGGACAGGGCCGACTATGGCTACACCTTC. This codes for CAWSRDRADYGYTF. The chain joins TRBV30 to TRBJ1-2; 9 nucleotides match TRBD1. V shed 2 bases, J shed 3 bases, and the junction held 4 bases outside the gene matches. This CDR3 region has 14 residues. The germline V gene has CDR1 GTSNPN and CDR2 SVGIG (reference sequence).

The chain combines TRBV7-6 with TRBJ2-3, with D unresolved. Germline V gene data show CDR1 as SGHVS and CDR2 as FNYEAQ. This CDR3 contains 15 residues. V was trimmed by 1 base and J by 0 bases, leaving 8 bases between them. The CDR3 region has the DNA TGTGCCAGCAGCTTAGGAGCACCTAGCACAGATACGCAGTATTTT. It encodes CASSLGAPSTDTQYF.

The V and J genes are TRBV6-5 and TRBJ2-5, with D possibly TRBD2 on 5 matching bases. Between the trimmed V and J ends, which lost 5 bases and 4 bases, there was a span of 11 bases. CDR1 MNHEY and CDR2 SVGAGI come from the germline V gene. The length of the CDR3 is 13 residues. Here the CDR3 reads CASSLLGSETQYF. CDR3 DNA: TGTGCCAGCAGTCTACTAGGTTCAGAGACCCAGTACTTC.

V is TRBV2 and J is TRBJ2-5; tentative D call: TRBD1 (6 bases). Per germline, CDR1 SNHLY and CDR2 FYNNEI. Trimming left V 5 bases short and J 1 base short, with 11 bases between. The CDR3 sequence is 14 residues long. This CDR3 is CASSNRASQETQYF. In nucleotides, the CDR3 is TGTGCCAGCAGTAACAGGGCCAGCCAAGAGACCCAGTACTTC.

The CDR3 loop is CASSGTGGDLSPLHF. Written as DNA, the CDR3 is TGTGCCAGCAGTGGGACAGGGGGCGACCTTTCACCCCTCCACTTT. This chain links TRBV2 with TRBJ1-6; 11 bases fit TRBD1. CDR3 length: 15 residues. Germline CDR1 is SNHLY and CDR2 is FYNNEI. V dropped 4 bases and J dropped 9; count of bases not matched to a gene: 5.

V gene TRBV6-6 combines with J gene TRBJ2-3, with 8 positions matching TRBD2. The ends lost 7 bases at V and 2 bases at J; junction bases unmatched: 8. The CDR3 is 15 amino acids. Looked up from germline, CDR1 is MNHNY and CDR2 is SVGAGI (reference sequence). CDR3 bases: TGTGCCAGCAATTTTGGCGGGAGGTTCACAGATACGCAGTATTTT. Protein: CASNFGGRFTDTQYF.

This clone has only one observation. The V and J genes are TRBV27 and TRBJ1-4, with 11 bases identical to TRBD1. The CDR3 spans 16 residues. Germline V lookup: CDR1 MNHEY, CDR2 SMNVEV (reference sequence). The V gene end was trimmed by 4 bases and the J gene end by 8 bases; junction bases not matched to a gene: 9. Here the CDR3 DNA reads TGTGCCAGCAGTTCATCCGGGACAGGGGGAAGGGAAAAACTGTTTTTT. This translates into CASSSSGTGGREKLFF.

This clone was counted only a few times. The chain couples TRBV5-1 to TRBJ2-4, with TRBD1 matching 8 bases. The V and J ends lost 0 bases and 0 bases, in that order; junction bases with no gene match: 5. The CDR3 covers 17 residues. CDR1 is SGHRS and CDR2 is YFSETQ in the germline V gene. The CDR3 nucleotides read TGCGCCAGCAGCTTGGCTCCGGGACAGGTAGCCAAAAACATTCAGTACTTC. Its translation: CASSLAPGQVAKNIQYF.

J is TRBJ2-5 and V is TRBV6-5; TRBD1 aligns across 10 bases. The V gene's germline CDR1 is MNHEY and CDR2 SVGAGI. This CDR3 is built from 15 residues. V shed 0 bases, J shed 2 bases, and the junction held 0 bases outside the gene matches. The CDR3 region is CASSYSGQGQETQYF. As DNA, the CDR3 is TGTGCCAGCAGTTACTCGGGACAGGGGCAAGAGACCCAGTACTTC.

The chain recombines TRBV6-5 with TRBJ1-1; maybe TRBD1 (5 bases). V was trimmed by 6 bases and J by 3 bases, leaving 17 bases between them. This CDR3 contains 15 residues. Germline CDR1 reads MNHEY; CDR2 reads SVGAGI. CDR3 coding DNA: TGTGCCAGCAGACTGGAGGGGTCGAGGGACACTGAAGCTTTCTTT. Its translation is CASRLEGSRDTEAFF.

This rearrangement joins TRBV6-6 to TRBJ1-1, with TRBD1 as a possible D gene (5 bases). The germline V gene encodes CDR1 MNHNY and CDR2 SVGAGI (reference sequence). The CDR3 consists of 11 residues. V was pared by 2 bases and J by 14 bases, with 12 bases between. CDR3 DNA sequence: TGTGCCAGCAGTTACGGGGAAGGGGTGTTCTTT. Protein product: CASSYGEGVFF.

The chain carries TRBV29-1 and TRBJ2-7; possibly TRBD2 for D (5 bases). The V end lost 4 bases, the J end lost 5 bases, and 12 bases lay between the germline ends. Germline V gene lookup returns CDR1 SQVTM and CDR2 ANQGSEA. This CDR3 has 12 residues. DNA of the CDR3: TGCAGCGTTGCGGCGAGGGTCAACGAGCAGTACTTC. Translated: CSVAARVNEQYF.